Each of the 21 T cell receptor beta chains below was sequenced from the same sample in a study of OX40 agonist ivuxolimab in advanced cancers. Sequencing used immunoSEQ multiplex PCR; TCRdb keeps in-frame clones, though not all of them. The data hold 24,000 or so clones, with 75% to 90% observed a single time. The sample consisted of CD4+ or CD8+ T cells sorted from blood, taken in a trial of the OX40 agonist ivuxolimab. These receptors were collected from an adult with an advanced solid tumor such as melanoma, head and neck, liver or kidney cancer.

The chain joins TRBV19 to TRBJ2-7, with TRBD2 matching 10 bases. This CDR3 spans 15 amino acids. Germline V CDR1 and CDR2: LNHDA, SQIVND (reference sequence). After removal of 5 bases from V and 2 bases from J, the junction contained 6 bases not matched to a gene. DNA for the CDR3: TGTGCCAGTAGTTTACTAGCGGGGACGACCTACGAGCAGTACTTC. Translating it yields CASSLLAGTTYEQYF.

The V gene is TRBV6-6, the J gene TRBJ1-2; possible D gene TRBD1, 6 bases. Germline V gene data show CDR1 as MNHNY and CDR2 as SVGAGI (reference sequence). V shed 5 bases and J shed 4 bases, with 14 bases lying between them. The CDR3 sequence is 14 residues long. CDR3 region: CASSLRGQRYGYTF. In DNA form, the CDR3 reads TGTGCCAGCAGTCTGCGTGGACAGCGCTATGGCTACACCTTC.

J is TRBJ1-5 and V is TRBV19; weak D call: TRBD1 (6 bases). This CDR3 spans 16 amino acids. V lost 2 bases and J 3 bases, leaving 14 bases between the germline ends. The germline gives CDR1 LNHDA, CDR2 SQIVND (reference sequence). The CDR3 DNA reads TGTGCCAGTAGTATACTGGGGCAGGGGAACAATCAGCCCCAGCATTTT. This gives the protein CASSILGQGNNQPQHF.

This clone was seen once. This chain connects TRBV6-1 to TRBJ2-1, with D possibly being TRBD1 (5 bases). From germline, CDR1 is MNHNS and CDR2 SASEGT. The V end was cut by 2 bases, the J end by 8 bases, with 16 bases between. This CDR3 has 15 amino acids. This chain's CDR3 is CASSELQGLPHEQFF. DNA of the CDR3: TGTGCCAGCAGTGAACTCCAGGGCCTTCCACATGAGCAGTTCTTC.

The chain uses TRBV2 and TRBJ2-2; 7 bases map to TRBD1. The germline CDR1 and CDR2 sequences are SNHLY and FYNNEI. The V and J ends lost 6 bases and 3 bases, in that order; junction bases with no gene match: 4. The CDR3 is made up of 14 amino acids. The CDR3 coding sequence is TGTGCCAGCAGAACAGGGGCCGACACCGGGGAGCTGTTTTTT. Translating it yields CASRTGADTGELFF.

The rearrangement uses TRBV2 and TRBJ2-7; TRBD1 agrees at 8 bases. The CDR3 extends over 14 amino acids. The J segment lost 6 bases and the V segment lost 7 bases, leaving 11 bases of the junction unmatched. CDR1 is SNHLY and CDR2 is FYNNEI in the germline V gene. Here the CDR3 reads CASTGTGETGEQYF. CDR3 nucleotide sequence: TGTGCCAGCACTGGGACAGGCGAAACGGGCGAGCAGTACTTC.

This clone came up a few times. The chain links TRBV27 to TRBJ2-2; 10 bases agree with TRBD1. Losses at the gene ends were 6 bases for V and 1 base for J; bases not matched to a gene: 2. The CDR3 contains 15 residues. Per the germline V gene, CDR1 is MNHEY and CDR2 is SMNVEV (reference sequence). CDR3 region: CASSRTGGNTGELFF. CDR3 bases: TGTGCCAGCAGCCGGACAGGGGGGAACACCGGGGAGCTGTTTTTT.

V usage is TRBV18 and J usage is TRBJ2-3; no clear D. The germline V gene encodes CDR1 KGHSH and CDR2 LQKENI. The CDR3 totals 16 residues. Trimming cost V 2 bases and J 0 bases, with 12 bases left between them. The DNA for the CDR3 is TGTGCCAGCTCACCAACCGGGCATCCTAGCACAGATACGCAGTATTTT. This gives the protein CASSPTGHPSTDTQYF.

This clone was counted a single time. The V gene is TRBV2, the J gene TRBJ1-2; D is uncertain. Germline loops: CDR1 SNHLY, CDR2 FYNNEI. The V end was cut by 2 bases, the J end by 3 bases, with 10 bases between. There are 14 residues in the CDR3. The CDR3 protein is CASSEHVEDYGYTF. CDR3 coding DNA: TGTGCCAGCAGTGAACATGTCGAGGACTATGGCTACACCTTC.

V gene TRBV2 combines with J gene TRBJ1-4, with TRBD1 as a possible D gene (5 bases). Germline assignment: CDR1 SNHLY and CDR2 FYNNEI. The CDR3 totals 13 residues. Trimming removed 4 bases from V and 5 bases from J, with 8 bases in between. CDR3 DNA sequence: TGTGCCAGCAGTGTAAGACAGAATGAAAAACTGTTTTTT. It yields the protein CASSVRQNEKLFF.

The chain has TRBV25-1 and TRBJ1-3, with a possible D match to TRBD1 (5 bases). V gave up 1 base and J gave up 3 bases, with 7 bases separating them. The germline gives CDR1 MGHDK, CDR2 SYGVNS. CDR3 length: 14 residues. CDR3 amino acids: CASSELGVGNTIYF. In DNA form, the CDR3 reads TGTGCCAGCAGTGAATTAGGGGTTGGAAACACCATATATTTT.

The CDR3 spells CASTTGTTGSYGYTF. DNA of the CDR3: TGTGCCAGCACAACCGGGACAACCGGGTCATATGGCTACACCTTC. This chain links TRBV7-9 with TRBJ1-2; tentatively, D is TRBD1 (6 bases). With 7 bases removed from V and 5 bases from J, the gap between germline ends came to 20 bases. There are 15 residues in the CDR3. Germline V gives CDR1 SEHNR, CDR2 FQNEAQ (reference sequence).

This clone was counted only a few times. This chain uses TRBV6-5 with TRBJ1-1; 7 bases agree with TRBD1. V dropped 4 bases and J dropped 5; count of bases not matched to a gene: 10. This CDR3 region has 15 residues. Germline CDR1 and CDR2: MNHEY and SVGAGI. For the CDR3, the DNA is TGTGCCAGCAGTTCCCTACAGGGGAGTAGGACTGAAGCTTTCTTT. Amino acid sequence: CASSSLQGSRTEAFF.

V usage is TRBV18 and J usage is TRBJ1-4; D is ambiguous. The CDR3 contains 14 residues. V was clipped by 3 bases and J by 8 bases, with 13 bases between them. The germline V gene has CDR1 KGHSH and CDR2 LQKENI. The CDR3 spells CASSPGLGEEKLFF. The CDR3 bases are TGTGCCAGCTCACCTGGGCTGGGCGAGGAAAAACTGTTTTTT.

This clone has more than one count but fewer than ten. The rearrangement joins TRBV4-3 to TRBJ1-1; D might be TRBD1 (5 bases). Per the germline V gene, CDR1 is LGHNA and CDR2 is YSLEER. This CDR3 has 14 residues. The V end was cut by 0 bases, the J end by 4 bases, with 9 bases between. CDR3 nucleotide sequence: TGCGCCAGCAGCCAAGATCTCAGGGTCACTGAAGCTTTCTTT. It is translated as CASSQDLRVTEAFF.

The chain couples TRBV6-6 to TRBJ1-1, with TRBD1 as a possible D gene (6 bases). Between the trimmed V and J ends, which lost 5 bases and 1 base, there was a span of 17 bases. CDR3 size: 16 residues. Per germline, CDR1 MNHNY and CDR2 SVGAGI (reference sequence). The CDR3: CASSPPNLQGNTEAFF. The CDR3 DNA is TGTGCCAGCAGTCCCCCCAACTTACAGGGGAACACTGAAGCTTTCTTT.

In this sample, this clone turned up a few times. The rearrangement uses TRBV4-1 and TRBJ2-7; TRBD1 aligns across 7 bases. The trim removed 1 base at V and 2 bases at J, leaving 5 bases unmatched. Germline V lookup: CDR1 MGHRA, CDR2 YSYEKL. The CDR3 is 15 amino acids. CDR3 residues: CASSQAPGQTYEQYF. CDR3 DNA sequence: TGCGCCAGCAGCCAAGCTCCGGGACAGACCTACGAGCAGTACTTC.

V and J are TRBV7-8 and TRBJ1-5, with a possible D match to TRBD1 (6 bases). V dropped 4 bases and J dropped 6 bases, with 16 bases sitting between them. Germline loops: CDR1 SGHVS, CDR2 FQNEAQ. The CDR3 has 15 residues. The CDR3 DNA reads TGTGCCAGCAGCTCTCGGGGGGGCGGCGGTCAGCCCCAGCATTTT. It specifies CASSSRGGGGQPQHF.

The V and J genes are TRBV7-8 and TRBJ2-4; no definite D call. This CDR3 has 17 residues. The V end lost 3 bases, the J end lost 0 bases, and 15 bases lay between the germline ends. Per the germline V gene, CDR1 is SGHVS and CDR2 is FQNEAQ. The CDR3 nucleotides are TGTGCCAGCAGCTTGGAGCACAGCAGTTTAGCCAAAAACATTCAGTACTTC. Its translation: CASSLEHSSLAKNIQYF.

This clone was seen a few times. The CDR3 DNA sequence: TGTGCCAGCAGCGGCGTTAGCGGGAGAAGCACAGATACGCAGTATTTT. Encoded protein: CASSGVSGRSTDTQYF. V is TRBV7-9 and J is TRBJ2-3; 9 bases match TRBD2. The CDR3 totals 16 residues. The junction had 6 bases not matched to a gene; V was cut back by 5 bases and J by 0 bases. Per the germline V gene, CDR1 is SEHNR and CDR2 is FQNEAQ (reference sequence).

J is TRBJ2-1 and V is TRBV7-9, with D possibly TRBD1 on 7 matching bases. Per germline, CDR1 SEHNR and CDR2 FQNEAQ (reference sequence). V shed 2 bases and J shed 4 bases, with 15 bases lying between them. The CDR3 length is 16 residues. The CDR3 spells CASSLSAGGLYNEQFF. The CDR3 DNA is TGTGCCAGCAGCTTAAGTGCAGGGGGGTTGTACAATGAGCAGTTCTTC. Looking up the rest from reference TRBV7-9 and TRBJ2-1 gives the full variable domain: DTGVSQNPRHKITKRGQNVTFRCDPISEHNRLYWYRQTLGQGPEFLTYFQNEAQLEKSRLLSDRFSAERPKGSFSTLEIQRTEQGDSAMYLCASSLSAGGLYNEQFFGPGTRLTVL.